Included here is one T cell receptor (beta chain) sequence, with context. This sample was taken from a study of blood T cell repertoires in COVID-19. Study-wide context: Collection of acute and convalescent COVID-19 samples took place in the United States, Italy and Spain.

The protocol was immunoSEQ multiplex PCR, while the TCRdb copy is restricted to in-frame clones and leaves out a portion. The table lists around 360,000 clones, about 89% of them singletons, with 8.5% to 12% in the top ten. V was pared by 5 bases and J by 10 bases, with 13 bases of the junction left unmatched. Germline V gene lookup returns CDR1 MNHEY and CDR2 SMNVEV (reference sequence). This CDR3 has 15 amino acids. The rearrangement links TRBV27 to TRBJ2-1; TRBD2 matches 8 bases. This receptor was identified in a woman in her twenties or thirties with COVID-19, enrolled during active disease. The source material was peripheral blood. The CDR3 protein is CASSIPGLGIEEQFF. DNA of the CDR3: TGTGCCAGCAGTATACCGGGACTAGGGATTGAGGAGCAGTTCTTC.